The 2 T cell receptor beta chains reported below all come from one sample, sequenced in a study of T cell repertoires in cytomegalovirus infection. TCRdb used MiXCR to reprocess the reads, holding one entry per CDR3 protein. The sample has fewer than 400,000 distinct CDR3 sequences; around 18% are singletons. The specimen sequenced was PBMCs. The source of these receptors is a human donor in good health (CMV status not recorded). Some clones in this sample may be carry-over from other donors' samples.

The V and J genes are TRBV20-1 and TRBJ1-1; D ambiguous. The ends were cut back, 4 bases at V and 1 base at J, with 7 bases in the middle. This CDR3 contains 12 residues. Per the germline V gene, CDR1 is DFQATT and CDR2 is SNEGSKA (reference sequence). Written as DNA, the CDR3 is TGCAGTGCTACCCAGCCGAACACTGAAGCTTTCTTT. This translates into CSATQPNTEAFF.

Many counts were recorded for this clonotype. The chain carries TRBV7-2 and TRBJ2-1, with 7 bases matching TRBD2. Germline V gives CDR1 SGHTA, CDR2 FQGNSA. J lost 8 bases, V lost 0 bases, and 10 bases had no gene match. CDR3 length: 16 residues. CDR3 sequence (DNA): TGTGCCAGCAGCTTAGCCCTAGCGGACCCACTGGATGAGCAGTTCTTC. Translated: CASSLALADPLDEQFF.